The sequence of this TCR beta chain was determined in a study of blood T cell repertoires in COVID-19. Data came from immunoSEQ multiplex PCR; TCRdb stores just in-frame clones and leaves some out. The sample lists over 250,000 clones, around 86% occurring once. Trimming took 0 bases from V and 3 from J, leaving 10 bases between them. Germline V lookup: CDR1 SGHRS, CDR2 YFSETQ. The length of the CDR3 is 15 residues. The chain couples TRBV5-1 to TRBJ2-1; D call uncertain. Source material: peripheral blood. The sequence came from a man between 45 and 60 years old with acute or convalescent COVID-19. The CDR3 loop is CASSLGDSYYNEQFF. CDR3 nucleotides: TGCGCCAGCAGCTTGGGAGACTCCTACTACAATGAGCAGTTCTTC.